These 5 T cell receptor beta chains share one sample of origin, sequenced in a study of cytomegalovirus exposure and HLA in healthy donors. Amplification used 60 Vbeta primers and 13 Jbeta primers. TCRdb's table, derived via immunoSEQ multiplex PCR, lists solely in-frame clones and lacks some. The top ten clones hold 2.5% to 3.5% of a sample with 130,000 to 150,000 clones, over 65% of them seen once. What was sequenced was PBMCs. These TCRs come from a female donor in good health and CMV-seronegative.

The rearrangement joins TRBV19 to TRBJ2-1; 13 bases fit TRBD2. J gave up 2 bases and V 8 bases, and 3 bases lay outside the gene matches. The CDR3 loop spans 15 amino acids. The germline V gene has CDR1 LNHDA and CDR2 SQIVND (reference sequence). The CDR3 is CASGTSGNPYNEQFF. The CDR3 DNA is TGTGCCAGTGGGACTAGCGGGAACCCCTACAATGAGCAGTTCTTC.

Only a few counts were recorded for this clone. This rearrangement joins TRBV6-5 to TRBJ1-1, with 7 bases lining up with TRBD1. The CDR3 spans 16 residues. CDR1 is MNHEY, CDR2 SVGAGI, per germline. J gave up 0 bases and V 2 bases, and 6 bases lay outside the gene matches. DNA of the CDR3: TGTGCCAGCAGTTACCTACAGGGGCGGATGAACACTGAAGCTTTCTTT. Amino acids: CASSYLQGRMNTEAFF.

The chain uses TRBV11-2 and TRBJ2-2; D gene uncertain. Germline V gene sequence: CDR1 SGHAT, CDR2 FQNNGV. V was cut by 8 bases and J by 5 bases, with 12 bases left in between. The CDR3 consists of 13 residues. The CDR3 bases are TGTGCCAGCGGTTCCTTTAGTACCGGGGAGCTGTTTTTT. Its protein product is CASGSFSTGELFF.

The rearrangement uses TRBV18 and TRBJ2-1; 10 nucleotides line up with TRBD2. Trimming cost V 1 base and J 5 bases; bases outside gene matches: 2. Germline loops: CDR1 KGHSH, CDR2 LQKENI. The CDR3 has 15 amino acids. CDR3 protein: CASSPLAGGDNEQFF. CDR3 in DNA: TGTGCCAGCTCACCACTAGCGGGAGGAGACAATGAGCAGTTCTTC.

Comments on this clone: The sample carries other DNA sequences with the same CDR3. The chain has TRBV27 and TRBJ2-1; 12 nucleotides agree with TRBD2. CDR1 and CDR2 (germline): MNHEY, SMNVEV (reference sequence). V lost 6 bases to trimming and J lost 3 bases; unmatched junction nucleotides: 0. This CDR3 has 14 residues. CDR3 nucleotides: TGTGCCAGCAGGACTAGCGGGAGCTACAATGAGCAGTTCTTC. Residues: CASRTSGSYNEQFF.